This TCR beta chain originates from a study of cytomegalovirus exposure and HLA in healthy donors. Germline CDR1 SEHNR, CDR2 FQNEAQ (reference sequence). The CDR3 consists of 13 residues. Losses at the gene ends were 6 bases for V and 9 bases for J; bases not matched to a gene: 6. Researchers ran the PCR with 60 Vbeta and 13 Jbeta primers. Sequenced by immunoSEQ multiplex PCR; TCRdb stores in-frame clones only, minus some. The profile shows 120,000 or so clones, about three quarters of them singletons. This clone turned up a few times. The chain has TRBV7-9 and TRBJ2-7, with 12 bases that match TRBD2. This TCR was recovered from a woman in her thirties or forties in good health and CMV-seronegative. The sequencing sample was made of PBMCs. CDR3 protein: CASSLTSGRGQYF. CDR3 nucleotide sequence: TGTGCCAGCAGTTTGACTAGCGGGAGAGGGCAGTACTTC.